This T cell receptor (beta chain) was recorded in a study of cytomegalovirus exposure and HLA in healthy donors. This clone has only one observation. The target antigen is unknown. Findings of the study overall: In a later analysis, the majority of CMV-associated beta chains seemingly showed HLA restriction. Clonal expansion was found to be greater in HLA-associated TCR beta chains than in equally common others in a later analysis. It was reported that the classifier diagnosed cytomegalovirus status with high specificity and sensitivity in both the original and validation cohorts.

There were likely unrecorded immune exposures, though donors were nominally healthy when sampled. Trimming took 5 bases from V and 0 from J, leaving 11 bases between them. CDR3 size: 16 residues. CDR1 and CDR2 (germline): SGHTA, FQGNSA. PCR was performed using 60 Vbeta and 13 Jbeta primers. Sequencing was performed with immunoSEQ multiplex PCR; in TCRdb, only in-frame clones are kept and a portion is missing. This repertoire shows about 89,000 clones, about 74% found once; its top ten account for 3.7%. V and J are TRBV7-2 and TRBJ1-6; D is unresolved. Sequences were obtained from PBMCs. The TCR originated in a man aged 30 to 45 in good health and CMV-seronegative. The CDR3 protein is CASSPRVSSYNSPLHF. CDR3 nucleotides: TGTGCCAGCAGCCCACGGGTGAGCTCCTATAATTCACCCCTCCACTTT.